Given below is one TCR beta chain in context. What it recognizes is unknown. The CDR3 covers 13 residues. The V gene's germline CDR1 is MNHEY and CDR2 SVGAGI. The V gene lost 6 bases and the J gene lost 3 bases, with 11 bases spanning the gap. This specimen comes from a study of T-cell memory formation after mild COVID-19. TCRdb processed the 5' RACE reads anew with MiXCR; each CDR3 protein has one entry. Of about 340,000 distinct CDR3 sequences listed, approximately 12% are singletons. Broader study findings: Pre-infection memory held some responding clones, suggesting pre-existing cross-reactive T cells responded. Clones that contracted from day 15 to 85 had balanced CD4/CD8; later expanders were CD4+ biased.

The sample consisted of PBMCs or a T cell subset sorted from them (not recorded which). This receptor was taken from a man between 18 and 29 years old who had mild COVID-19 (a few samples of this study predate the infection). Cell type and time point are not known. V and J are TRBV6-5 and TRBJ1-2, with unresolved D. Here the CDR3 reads CASRYSGDYGYTF. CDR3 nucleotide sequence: TGTGCCAGCAGGTACAGTGGCGACTATGGCTACACCTTC.